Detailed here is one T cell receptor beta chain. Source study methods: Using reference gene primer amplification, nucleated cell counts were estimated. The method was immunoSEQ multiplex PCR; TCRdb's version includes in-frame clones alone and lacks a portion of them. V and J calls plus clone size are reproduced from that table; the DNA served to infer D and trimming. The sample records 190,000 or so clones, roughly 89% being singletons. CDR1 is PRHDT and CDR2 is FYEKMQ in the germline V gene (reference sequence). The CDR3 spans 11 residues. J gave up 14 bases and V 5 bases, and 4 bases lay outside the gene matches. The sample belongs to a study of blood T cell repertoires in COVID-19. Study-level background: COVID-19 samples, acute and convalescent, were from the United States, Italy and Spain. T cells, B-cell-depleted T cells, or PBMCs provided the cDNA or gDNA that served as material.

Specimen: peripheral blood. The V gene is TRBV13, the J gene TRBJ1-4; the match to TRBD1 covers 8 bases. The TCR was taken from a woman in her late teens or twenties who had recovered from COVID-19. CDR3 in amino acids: CASSPGQGLFF. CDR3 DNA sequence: TGTGCCAGCAGCCCCGGACAGGGCCTGTTTTTT.